This T cell receptor (beta chain) emerged from a study of identical twins (dated by TCRdb to the mid-2010s). Study-level background: To test whether fetal clonotypes persist, this study deep-sequenced TCR alpha and beta repertoires from monozygotic twins, from unrelated adults of various ages, and from cord blood. To rule out contamination, the twin experiments were replicated at different times with different library preparation protocols. The full study reports these points: Recombination models systematically underestimated out-of-frame TCR alpha sharing in monozygotic twins but agreed with sharing between unrelated individuals. Invariant T cells such as MAIT and iNKT could partly confound zero-insertion analyses, although diverse VJ usage argued against such confounding for most clonotypes. Abundant cord blood beta clonotypes carried fewer insertions; young adult naive repertoires showed a weaker similar trend, while memory repertoires showed none. Out-of-frame TCR alpha sequences shared between twins showed an excess of low generation-probability sequences compared with coincidental sharing between unrelated individuals. A weaker excess of twin sharing was found in beta out-of-frame sequences because the signal-to-noise ratio was lowered by fewer shared sequences. Conclusions relied on cross-sectional statistical analysis, since the same donors could not be followed over many years.

This clonotype was detected a few times. There is no known antigen for this receptor. Per-nucleotide qualities are absent, and no much larger clonotype sits a single base away. Only healthy Caucasian donors were included. The twin cohort comprised three pairs of female monozygotic twins, all aged about 18 to 29 years. Positive isolation kits from Invitrogen were used to isolate CD4+ and CD8+ T cell populations. Library preparation employed 5' RACE. The instrument given in TCRdb is Illumina HiSeq 2000. Template switching introduced a universal primer binding site; the final cDNA contained a unique molecular identifier, enabling accurate counting of TCR cDNA molecules. First-strand cDNA for TCR alpha and beta chains was synthesized from specific primers in the conserved constant-segment region. Each cDNA library was double barcoded, with a SMART-Mk sample barcode plus Illumina barcodes, to control for contamination. TruSeq adapter sequences, together with Illumina sample barcodes, were added in two successive PCR steps. The TCR alpha and beta cDNA libraries were sequenced on the Illumina HiSeq platform using custom primers. Concerning the study's data processing: Raw reads were processed with MiGEC to extract unique molecular identifiers, and MiXCR was used to determine CDR3 positions. For each individual, recombination models were inferred using an EM algorithm with the repgenHMM and IGoR tools. Shared clonotypes were analyzed with the tcR package in R, and sharing was normalized by the product of cloneset sizes. To study raw recombination without the effects of thymic and clonal selection, out-of-frame nonproductive sequences were analyzed. Using fastp trimming at Q25 and MiXCR clonotype assembly, TCRdb reanalyzed the public sequencing data and kept in-frame beta chains. Rows with one shared CDR3 protein collapse into an entry with the most common genes and DNA. These V and J calls are TCRdb output, not the study's own analysis. This sample has hundreds of thousands of distinct CDR3 sequences in its table, and approximately 24% of those were observed once. The ten largest make up around 3% of the sample.

CDR1 and CDR2 were assigned from the germline V gene as MNHNS and SASEGT. The cysteine opens and the phenylalanine closes a CDR3 of 14 amino acids. This entry keeps only the CDR3 DNA: 42 bases, framed from base 1. Trimming at the junction amounts to 10 bases on V and 2 bases on J, and the germline ends lie 15 bases apart. This same sample was also part of a study on T cells expressing NK-cell markers. As the second study states: About eight donors provided sorted CD3+CD56+NKG2C+, CD3+CD56+NKG2C- and CD3+CD56-NKG2C+ T-cell subsets, whose TCR beta-chain repertoires were profiled. Among the eight sequenced donors, seven were HCMV-seropositive and one was HCMV-seronegative. To restrict sorting to alphabetaTCR-expressing T cells, an anti-gammadeltaTCR antibody was added in several experiments. In roughly 6 donors, the dominant CD3+CD56+NKG2C+ clonotypes ranked among the top 10 CD8+ clonotypes, making up 1.0-7.0% of CD8+ T cells. Those dominant clonotypes were again the most abundant among CD3+CD56-NKG2C+ cells in a handful of donors, at about 25-60.1%. Whether the expanded NKG2C-expressing T cell clones were specific for HCMV antigens remained unclear. The eight sequenced donors were randomly selected healthy volunteers, three men and five women. HCMV serostatus was determined by detecting HCMV-specific IgG in serum with a commercial ELISA kit. Reads were demultiplexed and grouped by UMI with MIGEC, and clonotypes were assembled and quantified with MiTCR. To remove erroneous sequences, TCR cDNA sequences were retained only when supported by two or more reads. Downstream repertoire analysis used the tcR package, and clonotypes were matched across fractions by CDR3 nucleotide sequence plus V segment. Antigen specificity was annotated against VDJdb with VDJmatch, allowing one amino acid substitution in CDR3.

Sequenced sample: CD4+ T cells sorted from blood. The sequence came from a woman aged 18-29 years in good health. Here the chain combines TRBV6-1 and TRBJ2-1; TRBD2 is perhaps the D gene, given 6 matching bases. The DNA sequence follows: TGTGCCACCTACAAACTAGCAGCCTACAATGAGCAGTTCTTC. Translated, it gives CATYKLAAYNEQFF.